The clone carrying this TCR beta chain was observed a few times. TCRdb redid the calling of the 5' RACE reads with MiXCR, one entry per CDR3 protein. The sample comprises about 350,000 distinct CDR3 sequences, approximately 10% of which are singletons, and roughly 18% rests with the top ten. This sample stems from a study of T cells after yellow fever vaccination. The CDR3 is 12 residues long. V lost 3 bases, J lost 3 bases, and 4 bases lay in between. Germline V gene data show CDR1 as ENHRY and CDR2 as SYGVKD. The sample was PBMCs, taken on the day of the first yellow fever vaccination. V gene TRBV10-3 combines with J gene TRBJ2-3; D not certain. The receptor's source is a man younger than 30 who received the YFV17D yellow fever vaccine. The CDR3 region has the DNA TGTGCCATCAGTGACATAACAGATACGCAGTATTTT. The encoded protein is CAISDITDTQYF.